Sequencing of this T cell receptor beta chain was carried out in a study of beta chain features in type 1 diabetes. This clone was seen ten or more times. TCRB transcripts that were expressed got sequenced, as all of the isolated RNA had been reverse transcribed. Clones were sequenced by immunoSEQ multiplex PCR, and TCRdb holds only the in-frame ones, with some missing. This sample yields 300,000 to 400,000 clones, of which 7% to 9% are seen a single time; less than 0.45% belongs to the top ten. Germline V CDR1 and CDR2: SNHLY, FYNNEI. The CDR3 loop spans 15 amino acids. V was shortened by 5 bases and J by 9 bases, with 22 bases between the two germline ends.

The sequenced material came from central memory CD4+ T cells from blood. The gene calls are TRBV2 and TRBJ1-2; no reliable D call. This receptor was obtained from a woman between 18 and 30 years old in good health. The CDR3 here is CASSLQPPVQGRYTF. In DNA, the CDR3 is TGTGCCAGCAGTCTACAGCCTCCTGTTCAAGGGCGCTACACCTTC.